This TCR beta chain was obtained from a study of shared clonotypes between healthy human individuals. This CDR3 spans 12 amino acids. Germline CDR1 and CDR2: GTSNPN and SVGIG (reference sequence). V lost 1 base and J 4 bases, leaving 6 bases between the germline ends. Several immunoSEQ plates received, in even portions, the genomic DNA of each subset. Here immunoSEQ multiplex PCR was the method, and the copy in TCRdb shows in-frame clones only, minus some. The sample has roughly 1,100,000 clones, around 76% seen once. Specimen: memory CD4+ T cells sorted from blood. Subset meaning: CD45RA-negative fraction. This TCR was sampled from a man between 18 and 35 years old in good health. This chain uses TRBV30 with TRBJ2-3, with a weak D call TRBD2 (6 bases). CDR3 in amino acids: CAWSGGADTQYF. The CDR3, as DNA: TGTGCCTGGAGTGGGGGGGCAGATACGCAGTATTTT.